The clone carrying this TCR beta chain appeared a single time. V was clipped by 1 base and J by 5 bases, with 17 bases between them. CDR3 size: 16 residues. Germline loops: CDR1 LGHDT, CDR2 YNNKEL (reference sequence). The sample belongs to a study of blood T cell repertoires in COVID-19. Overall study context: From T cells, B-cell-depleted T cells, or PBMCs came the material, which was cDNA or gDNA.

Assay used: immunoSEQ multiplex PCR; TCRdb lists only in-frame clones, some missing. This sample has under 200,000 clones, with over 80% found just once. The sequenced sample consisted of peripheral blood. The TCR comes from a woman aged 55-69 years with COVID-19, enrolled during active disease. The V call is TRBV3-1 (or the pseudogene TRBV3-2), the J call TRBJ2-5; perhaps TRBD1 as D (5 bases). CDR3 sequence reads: CASSQVIDREWETQYF. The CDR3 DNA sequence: TGTGCCAGCAGCCAAGTAATTGACAGAGAGTGGGAGACCCAGTACTTC.